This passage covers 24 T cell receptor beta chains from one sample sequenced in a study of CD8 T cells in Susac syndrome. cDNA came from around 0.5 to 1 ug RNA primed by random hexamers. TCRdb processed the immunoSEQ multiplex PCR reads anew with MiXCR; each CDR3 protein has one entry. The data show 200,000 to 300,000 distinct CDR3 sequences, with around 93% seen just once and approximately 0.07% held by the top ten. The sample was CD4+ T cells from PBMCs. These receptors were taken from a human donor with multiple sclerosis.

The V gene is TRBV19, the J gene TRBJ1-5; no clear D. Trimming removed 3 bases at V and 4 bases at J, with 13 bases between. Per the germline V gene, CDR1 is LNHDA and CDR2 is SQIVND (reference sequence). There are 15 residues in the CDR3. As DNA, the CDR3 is TGTGCCAGTAGTATTTCGTCCCAGCCGAATCAGCCCCAGCATTTT. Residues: CASSISSQPNQPQHF.

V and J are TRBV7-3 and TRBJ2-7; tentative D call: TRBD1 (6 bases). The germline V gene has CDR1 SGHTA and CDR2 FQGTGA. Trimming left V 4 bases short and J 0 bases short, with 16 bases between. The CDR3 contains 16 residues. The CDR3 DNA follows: TGTGCCAGCAGCTCCCGGGACATTCTCCACTCCTACGAGCAGTACGTC. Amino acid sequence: CASSSRDILHSYEQYV.

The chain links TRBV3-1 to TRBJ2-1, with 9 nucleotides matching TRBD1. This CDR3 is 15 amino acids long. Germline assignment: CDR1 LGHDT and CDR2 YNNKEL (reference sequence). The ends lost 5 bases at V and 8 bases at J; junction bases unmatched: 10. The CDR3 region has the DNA TGTGCCAGCAGCTCCGGGACAGGGTTTTTCTATGAGCAGTTCTTC. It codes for CASSSGTGFFYEQFF.

The DNA for the CDR3 is TGTGCCTGGAGTGAGCGGGGCACCTTCGCGGGGACCCAGTACTTC. It encodes CAWSERGTFAGTQYF. This chain links TRBV30 with TRBJ2-5; 7 positions match TRBD2. The CDR3 has 15 residues. Per germline, CDR1 GTSNPN and CDR2 SVGIG (reference sequence). The V and J ends lost 1 base and 7 bases, in that order; junction bases with no gene match: 12.

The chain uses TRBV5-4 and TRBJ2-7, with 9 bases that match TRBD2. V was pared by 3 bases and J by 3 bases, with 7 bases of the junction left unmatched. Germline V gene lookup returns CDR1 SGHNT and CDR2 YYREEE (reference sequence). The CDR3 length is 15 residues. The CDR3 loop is CASSSSGLANYEQYV. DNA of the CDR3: TGTGCCAGCAGCTCCTCGGGACTAGCCAACTACGAGCAGTACGTC.

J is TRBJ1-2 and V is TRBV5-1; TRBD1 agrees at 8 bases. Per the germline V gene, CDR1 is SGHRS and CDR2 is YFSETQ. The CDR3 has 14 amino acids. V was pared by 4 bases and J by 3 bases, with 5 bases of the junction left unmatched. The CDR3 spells CASSPDRVDYGYTF. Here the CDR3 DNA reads TGCGCCAGCAGCCCGGACAGGGTGGACTATGGCTACACCTTC.

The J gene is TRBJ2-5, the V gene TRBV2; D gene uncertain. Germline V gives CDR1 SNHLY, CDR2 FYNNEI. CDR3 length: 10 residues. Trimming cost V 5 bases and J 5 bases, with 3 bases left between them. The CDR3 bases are TGTGCCAGCAGTCGGGAGACCCAGTACTTC. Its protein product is CASSRETQYF.

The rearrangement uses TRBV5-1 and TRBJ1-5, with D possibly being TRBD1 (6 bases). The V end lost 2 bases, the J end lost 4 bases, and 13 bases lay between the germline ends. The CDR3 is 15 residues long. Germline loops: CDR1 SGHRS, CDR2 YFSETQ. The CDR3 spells CASSLSTGFNQPQHF. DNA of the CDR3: TGCGCCAGCAGCTTATCGACAGGATTTAATCAGCCCCAGCATTTT.

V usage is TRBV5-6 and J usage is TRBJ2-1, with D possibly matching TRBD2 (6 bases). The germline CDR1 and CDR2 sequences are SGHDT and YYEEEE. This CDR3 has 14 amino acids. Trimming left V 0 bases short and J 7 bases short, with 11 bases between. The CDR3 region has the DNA TGTGCCAGCAGCTTGGGCGCGGGGTGGAATGAGCAGTTCTTC. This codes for CASSLGAGWNEQFF.

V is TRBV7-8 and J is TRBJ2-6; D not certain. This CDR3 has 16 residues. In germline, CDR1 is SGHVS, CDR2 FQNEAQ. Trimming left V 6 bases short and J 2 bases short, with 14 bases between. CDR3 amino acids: CASRSSRWAGANVLTF. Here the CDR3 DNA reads TGTGCCAGCAGGTCCTCGCGTTGGGCTGGGGCCAACGTCCTGACTTTC.

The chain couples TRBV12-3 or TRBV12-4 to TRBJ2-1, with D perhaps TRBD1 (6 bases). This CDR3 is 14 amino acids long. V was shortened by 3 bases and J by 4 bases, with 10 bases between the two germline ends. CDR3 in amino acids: CASSFRTVYNEQFF. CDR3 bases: TGTGCCAGCAGTTTCCGGACAGTTTACAATGAGCAGTTCTTC.

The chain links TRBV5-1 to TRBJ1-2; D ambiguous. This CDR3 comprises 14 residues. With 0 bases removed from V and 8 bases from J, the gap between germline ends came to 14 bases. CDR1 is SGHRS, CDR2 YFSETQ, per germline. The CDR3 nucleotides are TGCGCCAGCAGCTTGGGTCACGGGTTTGGCGGCTACACCTTC. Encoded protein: CASSLGHGFGGYTF.

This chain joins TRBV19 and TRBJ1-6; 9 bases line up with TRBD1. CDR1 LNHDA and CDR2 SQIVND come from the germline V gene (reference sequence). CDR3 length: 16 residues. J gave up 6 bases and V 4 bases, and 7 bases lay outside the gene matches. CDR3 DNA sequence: TGTGCCAGTAGTACAGCCTGGGACAGGGCTAATTCACCCCTCCACTTT. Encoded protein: CASSTAWDRANSPLHF.

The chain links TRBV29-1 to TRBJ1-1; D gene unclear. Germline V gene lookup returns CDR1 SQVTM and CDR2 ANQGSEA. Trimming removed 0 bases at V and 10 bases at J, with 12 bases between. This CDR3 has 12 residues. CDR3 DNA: TGCAGCGTTGAAGATTGGGGTAGAGGAGCTTTCTTT. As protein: CSVEDWGRGAFF.

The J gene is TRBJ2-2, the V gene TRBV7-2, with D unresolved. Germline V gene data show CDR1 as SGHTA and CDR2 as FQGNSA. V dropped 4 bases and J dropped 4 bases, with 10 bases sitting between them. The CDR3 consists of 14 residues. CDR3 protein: CASSSADLTGELFF. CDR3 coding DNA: TGTGCCAGCAGCTCAGCTGACCTCACCGGGGAGCTGTTTTTT.

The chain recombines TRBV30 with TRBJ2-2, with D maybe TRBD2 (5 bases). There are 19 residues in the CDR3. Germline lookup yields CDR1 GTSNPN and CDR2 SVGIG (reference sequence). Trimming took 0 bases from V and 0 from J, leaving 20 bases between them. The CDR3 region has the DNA TGTGCCTGGAGTGTCTCCCGTTTGTGGGGAGCTACGAACACCGGGGAGCTGTTTTTT. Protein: CAWSVSRLWGATNTGELFF. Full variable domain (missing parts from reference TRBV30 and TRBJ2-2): SQTIHQWPATLVQPVGSPLSLECTVEGTSNPNLYWYRQAAGRGLQLLFYSVGIGQISSEVPQNLSASRPQDRQFILSSKKLLLSDSGFYLCAWSVSRLWGATNTGELFFGEGSRLTVL.

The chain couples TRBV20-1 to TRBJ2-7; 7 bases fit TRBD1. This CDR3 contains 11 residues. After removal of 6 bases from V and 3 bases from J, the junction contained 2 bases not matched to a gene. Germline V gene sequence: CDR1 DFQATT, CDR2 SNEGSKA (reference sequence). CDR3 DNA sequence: TGCAGTGCGGGACAGCTCTACGAGCAGTACTTC. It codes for CSAGQLYEQYF.

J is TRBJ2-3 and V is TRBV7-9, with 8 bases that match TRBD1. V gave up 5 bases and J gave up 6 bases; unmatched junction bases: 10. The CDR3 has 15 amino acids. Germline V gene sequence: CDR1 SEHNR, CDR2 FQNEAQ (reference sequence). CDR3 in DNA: TGTGCCAGCAGCCTACAGGGGGGATTGATGGATACGCAGTATTTT. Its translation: CASSLQGGLMDTQYF.

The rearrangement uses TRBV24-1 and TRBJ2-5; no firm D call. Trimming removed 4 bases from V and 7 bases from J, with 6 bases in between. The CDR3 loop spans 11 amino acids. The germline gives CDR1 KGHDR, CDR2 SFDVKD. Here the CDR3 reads CATSERATQYF. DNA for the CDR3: TGTGCCACCAGTGAAAGGGCGACCCAGTACTTC.

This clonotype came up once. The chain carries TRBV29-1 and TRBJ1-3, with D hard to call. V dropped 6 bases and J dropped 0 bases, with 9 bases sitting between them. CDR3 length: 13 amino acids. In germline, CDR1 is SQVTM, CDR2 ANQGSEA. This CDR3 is CSVRTGSGNTIYF. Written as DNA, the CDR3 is TGCAGCGTCCGGACGGGCTCTGGAAACACCATATATTTT.

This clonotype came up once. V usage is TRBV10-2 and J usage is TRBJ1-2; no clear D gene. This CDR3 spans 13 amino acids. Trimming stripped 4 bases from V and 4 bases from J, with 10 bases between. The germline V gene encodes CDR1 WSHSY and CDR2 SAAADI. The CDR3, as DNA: TGCGCCAGCAGTGCACTACTCATCTATGGCTACACCTTC. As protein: CASSALLIYGYTF.

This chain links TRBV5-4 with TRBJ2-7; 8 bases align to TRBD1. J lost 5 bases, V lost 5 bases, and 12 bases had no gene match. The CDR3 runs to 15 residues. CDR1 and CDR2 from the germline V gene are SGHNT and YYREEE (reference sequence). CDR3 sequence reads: CASRPVQGAHHEQYF. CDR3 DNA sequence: TGTGCCAGCAGGCCTGTCCAGGGGGCTCACCACGAGCAGTACTTC.

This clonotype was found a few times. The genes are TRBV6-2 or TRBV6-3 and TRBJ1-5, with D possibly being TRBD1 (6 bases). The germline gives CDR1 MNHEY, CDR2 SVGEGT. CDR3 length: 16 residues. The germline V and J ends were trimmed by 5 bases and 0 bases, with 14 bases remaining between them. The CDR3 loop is CASSPRGGDSNQPQHF. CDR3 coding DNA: TGTGCCAGCAGTCCCCGGGGGGGCGATAGCAATCAGCCCCAGCATTTT.

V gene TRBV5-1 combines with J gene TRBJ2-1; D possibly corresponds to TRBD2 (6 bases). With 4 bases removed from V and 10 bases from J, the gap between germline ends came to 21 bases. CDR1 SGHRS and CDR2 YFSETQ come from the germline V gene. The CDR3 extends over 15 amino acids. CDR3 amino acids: CASSPGRVGAGEQFF. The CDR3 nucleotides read TGCGCCAGCAGCCCCGGGAGAGTAGGGGCGGGGGAGCAGTTCTTC.